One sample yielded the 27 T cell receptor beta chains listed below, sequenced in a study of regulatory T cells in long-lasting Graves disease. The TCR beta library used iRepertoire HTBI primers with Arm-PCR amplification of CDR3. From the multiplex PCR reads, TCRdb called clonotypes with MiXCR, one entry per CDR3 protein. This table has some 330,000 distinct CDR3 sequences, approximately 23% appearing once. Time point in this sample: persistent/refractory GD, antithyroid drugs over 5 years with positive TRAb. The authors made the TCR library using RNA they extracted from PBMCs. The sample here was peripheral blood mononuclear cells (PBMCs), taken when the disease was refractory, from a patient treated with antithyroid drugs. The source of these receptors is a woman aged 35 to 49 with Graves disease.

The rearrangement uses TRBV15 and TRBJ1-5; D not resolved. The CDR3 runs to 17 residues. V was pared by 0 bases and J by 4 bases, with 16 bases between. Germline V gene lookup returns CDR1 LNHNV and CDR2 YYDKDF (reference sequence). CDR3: CATSRDRTGLGNQPQHF. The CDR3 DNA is TGTGCCACCAGCAGAGATCGGACCGGTTTGGGGAATCAGCCCCAGCATTTT.

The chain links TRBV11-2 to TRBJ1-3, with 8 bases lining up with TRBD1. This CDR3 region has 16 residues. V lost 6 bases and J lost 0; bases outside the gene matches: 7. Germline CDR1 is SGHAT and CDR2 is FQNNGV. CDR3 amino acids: CASSVVGQGSGNTIYF. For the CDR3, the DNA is TGTGCCAGCAGTGTTGTAGGACAGGGCTCTGGAAACACCATATATTTT. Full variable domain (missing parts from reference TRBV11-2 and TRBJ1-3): EAGVAQSPRYKIIEKRQSVAFWCNPISGHATLYWYQQILGQGPKLLIQFQNNGVVDDSQLPKDRFSAERLKGVDSTLKIQPAKLEDSAVYLCASSVVGQGSGNTIYFGEGSWLTVV.

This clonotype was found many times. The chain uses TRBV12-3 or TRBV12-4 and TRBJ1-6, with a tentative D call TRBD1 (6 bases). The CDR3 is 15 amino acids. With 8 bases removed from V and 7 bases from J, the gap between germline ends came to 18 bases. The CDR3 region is CASGRQAGWNSPLHF. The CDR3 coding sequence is TGTGCCAGCGGAAGACAGGCCGGTTGGAATTCACCCCTCCACTTT.

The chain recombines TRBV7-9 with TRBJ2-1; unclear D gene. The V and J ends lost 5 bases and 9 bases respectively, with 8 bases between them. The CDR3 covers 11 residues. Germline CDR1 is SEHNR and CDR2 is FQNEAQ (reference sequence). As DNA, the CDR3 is TGTGCCAGCAGCGCCCTCGGTGAGCAGTTCTTC. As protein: CASSALGEQFF.

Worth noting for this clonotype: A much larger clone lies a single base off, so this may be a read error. The CDR3 DNA is TGTGCCAGCAGTTTAAGGGGAGTAGACTACGAGCAGTACTTC. Translating it yields CASSLRGVDYEQYF. This sequence joins TRBV28 and TRBJ2-7, with D perhaps TRBD1 or TRBD2 (5 bases each). The germline gives CDR1 MDHEN, CDR2 SYDVKM. The CDR3 contains 14 residues. V lost 2 bases, J lost 3 bases, and 11 bases lay in between. Complete variable domain (other parts from reference TRBV28 and TRBJ2-7): DVKVTQSSRYLVKRTGEKVFLECVQDMDHENMFWYRQDPGLGLRLIYFSYDVKMKEKGDIPEGYSVSREKKERFSLILESASTNQTSMYLCASSLRGVDYEQYFGPGTRLTVT.

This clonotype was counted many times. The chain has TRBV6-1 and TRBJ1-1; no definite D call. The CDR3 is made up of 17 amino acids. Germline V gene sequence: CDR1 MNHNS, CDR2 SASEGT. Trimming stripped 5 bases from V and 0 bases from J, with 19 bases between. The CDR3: CASSRGRYSSMNTEAFF. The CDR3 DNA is TGTGCCAGCAGTCGTGGACGGTATAGCAGCATGAACACTGAAGCTTTCTTT.

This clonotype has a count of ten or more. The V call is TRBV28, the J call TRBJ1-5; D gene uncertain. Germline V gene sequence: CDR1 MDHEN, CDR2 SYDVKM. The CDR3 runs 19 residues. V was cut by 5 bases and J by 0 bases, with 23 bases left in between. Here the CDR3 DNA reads TGTGCCAGCAGTCTCGTAAGGACCGCCACTACCTATAGCAATCAGCCCCAGCATTTT. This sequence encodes CASSLVRTATTYSNQPQHF.

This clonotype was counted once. The CDR3 sequence is CASAKFATNEKLFF. CDR3 sequence (DNA): TGTGCCAGTGCCAAGTTTGCAACTAATGAAAAACTGTTTTTT. The rearrangement links TRBV19 to TRBJ1-4; D not resolved. This CDR3 has 14 residues. V was trimmed by 8 bases and J by 0 bases, leaving 10 bases between them. Germline CDR1 is LNHDA and CDR2 is SQIVND (reference sequence).

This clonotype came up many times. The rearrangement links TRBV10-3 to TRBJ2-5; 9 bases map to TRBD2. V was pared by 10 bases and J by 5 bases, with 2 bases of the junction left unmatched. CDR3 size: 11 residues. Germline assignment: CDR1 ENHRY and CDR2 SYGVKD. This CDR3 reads CATGTSETQYF. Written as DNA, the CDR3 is TGTGCCACTGGGACTAGCGAGACCCAGTACTTC.

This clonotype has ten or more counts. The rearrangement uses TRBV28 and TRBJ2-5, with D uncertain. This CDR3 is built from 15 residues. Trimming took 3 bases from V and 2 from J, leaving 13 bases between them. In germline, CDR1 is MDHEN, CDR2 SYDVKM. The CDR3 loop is CASSFNFPWQETQYF. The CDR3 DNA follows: TGTGCCAGCAGTTTTAACTTCCCGTGGCAAGAGACCCAGTACTTC.

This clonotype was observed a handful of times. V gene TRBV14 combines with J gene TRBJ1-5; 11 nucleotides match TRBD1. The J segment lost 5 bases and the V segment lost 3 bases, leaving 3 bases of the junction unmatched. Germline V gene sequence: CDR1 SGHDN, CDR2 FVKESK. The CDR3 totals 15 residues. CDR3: CASSHGQGADQPQHF. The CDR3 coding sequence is TGTGCCAGCAGCCATGGACAGGGGGCGGATCAGCCCCAGCATTTT.

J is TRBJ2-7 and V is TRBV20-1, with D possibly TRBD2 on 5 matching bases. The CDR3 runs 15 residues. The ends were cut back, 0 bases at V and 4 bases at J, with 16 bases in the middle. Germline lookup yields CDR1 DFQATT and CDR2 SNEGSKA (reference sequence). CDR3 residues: CSARDQAESLYEQYF. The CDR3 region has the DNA TGCAGTGCTAGAGATCAAGCGGAGAGCTTGTACGAGCAGTACTTC.

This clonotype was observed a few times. This CDR3 is CASSDIAGGPSCEQYF. CDR3 nucleotide sequence: TGTGCCAGCAGCGACATAGCGGGAGGGCCTTCGTGCGAGCAGTACTTC. The genes are TRBV9 and TRBJ2-7; TRBD2 agrees at 11 bases. Germline lookup yields CDR1 SGDLS and CDR2 YYNGEE. This CDR3 has 16 residues. Losses at the gene ends were 3 bases for V and 6 bases for J; bases not matched to a gene: 11.

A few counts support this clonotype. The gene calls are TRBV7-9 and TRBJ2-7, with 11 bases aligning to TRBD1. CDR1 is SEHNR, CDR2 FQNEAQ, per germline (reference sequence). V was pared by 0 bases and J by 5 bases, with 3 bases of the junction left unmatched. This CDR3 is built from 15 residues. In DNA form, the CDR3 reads TGTGCCAGCAGCTTAGCTTGGGACAGGGGGGACGAGCAGTACTTC. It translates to CASSLAWDRGDEQYF.

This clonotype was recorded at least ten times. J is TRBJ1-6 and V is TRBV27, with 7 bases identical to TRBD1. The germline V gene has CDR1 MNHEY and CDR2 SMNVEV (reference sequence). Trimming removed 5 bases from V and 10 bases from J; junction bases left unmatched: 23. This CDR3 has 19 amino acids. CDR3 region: CASSLLPLGLQGINSPLHF. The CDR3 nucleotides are TGTGCCAGCAGTCTACTTCCTCTGGGGCTACAGGGGATAAACTCACCCCTCCACTTT.

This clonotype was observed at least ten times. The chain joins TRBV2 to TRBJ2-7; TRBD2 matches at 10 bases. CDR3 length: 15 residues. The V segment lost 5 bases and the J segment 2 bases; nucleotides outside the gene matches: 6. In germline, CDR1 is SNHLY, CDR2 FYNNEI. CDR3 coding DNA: TGTGCCAGCAGTAAGGGACTAGCGAGAGCCTACGAGCAGTACTTC. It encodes CASSKGLARAYEQYF.

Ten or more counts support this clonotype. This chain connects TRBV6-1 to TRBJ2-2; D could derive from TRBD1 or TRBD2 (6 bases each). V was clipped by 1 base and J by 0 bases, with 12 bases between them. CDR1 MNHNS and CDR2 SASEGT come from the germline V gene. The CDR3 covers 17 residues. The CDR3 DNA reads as TGTGCCAGCAGTGAAGTCGGGGGCTGGACGAACACCGGGGAGCTGTTTTTT. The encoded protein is CASSEVGGWTNTGELFF.

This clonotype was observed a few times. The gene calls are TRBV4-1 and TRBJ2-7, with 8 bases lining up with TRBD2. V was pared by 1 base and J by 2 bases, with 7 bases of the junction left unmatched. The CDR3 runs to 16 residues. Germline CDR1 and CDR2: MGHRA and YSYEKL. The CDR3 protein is CASSQGFRGRPYEQYF. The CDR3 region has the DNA TGCGCCAGCAGCCAAGGGTTTCGCGGGAGGCCCTACGAGCAGTACTTC.

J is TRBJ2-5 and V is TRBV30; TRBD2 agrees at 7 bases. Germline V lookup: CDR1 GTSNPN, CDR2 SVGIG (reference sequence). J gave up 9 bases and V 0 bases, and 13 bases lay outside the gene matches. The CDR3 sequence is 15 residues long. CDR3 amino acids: CAWSVLGGRTEAQYF. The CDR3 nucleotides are TGTGCCTGGAGTGTACTTGGCGGGAGAACGGAGGCCCAGTACTTC.

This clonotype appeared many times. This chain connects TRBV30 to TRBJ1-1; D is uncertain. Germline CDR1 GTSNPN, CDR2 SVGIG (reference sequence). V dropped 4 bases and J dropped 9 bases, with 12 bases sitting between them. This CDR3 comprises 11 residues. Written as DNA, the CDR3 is TGTGCCTGGAAAGGAGGTTGGAAAGCTTTCTTT. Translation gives CAWKGGWKAFF.

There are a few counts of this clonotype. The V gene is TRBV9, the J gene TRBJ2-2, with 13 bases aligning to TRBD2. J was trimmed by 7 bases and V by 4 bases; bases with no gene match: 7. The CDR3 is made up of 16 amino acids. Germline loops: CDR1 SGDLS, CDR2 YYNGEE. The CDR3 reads CASSTGTSGKGGELFF. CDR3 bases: TGTGCCAGCAGCACCGGGACTAGCGGGAAGGGCGGGGAGCTGTTTTTT.

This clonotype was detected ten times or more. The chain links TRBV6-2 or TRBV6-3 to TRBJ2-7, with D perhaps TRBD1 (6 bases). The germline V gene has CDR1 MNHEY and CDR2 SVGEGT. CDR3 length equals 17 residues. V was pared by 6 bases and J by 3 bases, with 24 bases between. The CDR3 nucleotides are TGTGCCAGCAGACCGACAGGCCAGGGGAACGCGATCTACGAGCAGTACTTC. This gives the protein CASRPTGQGNAIYEQYF.

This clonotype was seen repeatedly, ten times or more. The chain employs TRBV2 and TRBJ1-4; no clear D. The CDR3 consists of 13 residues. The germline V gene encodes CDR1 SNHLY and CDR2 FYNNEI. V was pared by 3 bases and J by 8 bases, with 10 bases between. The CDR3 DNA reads TGTGCCAGCAGTGAGACGGTGTGGGAAAAACTGTTTTTT. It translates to CASSETVWEKLFF. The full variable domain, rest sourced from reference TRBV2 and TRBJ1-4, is EPEVTQTPSHQVTQMGQEVILRCVPISNHLYFYWYRQILGQKVEFLVSFYNNEISEKSEIFDDQFSVERPDGSNFTLKIRSTKLEDSAMYFCASSETVWEKLFFGSGTQLSVL.

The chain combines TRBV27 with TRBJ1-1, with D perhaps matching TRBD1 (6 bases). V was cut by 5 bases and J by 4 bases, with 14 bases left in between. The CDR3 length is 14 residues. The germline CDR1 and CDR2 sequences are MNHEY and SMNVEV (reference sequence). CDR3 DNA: TGTGCCAGCAGTGTCCAGGGGAGCGTCACTGAAGCTTTCTTT. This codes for CASSVQGSVTEAFF.

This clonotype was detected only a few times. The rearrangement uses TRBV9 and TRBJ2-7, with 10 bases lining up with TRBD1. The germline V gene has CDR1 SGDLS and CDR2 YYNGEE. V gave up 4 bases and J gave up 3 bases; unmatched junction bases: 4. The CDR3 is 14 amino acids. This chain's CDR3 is CASSQRTGGYEQYF. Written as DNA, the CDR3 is TGTGCCAGCAGCCAACGGACAGGGGGCTACGAGCAGTACTTC.

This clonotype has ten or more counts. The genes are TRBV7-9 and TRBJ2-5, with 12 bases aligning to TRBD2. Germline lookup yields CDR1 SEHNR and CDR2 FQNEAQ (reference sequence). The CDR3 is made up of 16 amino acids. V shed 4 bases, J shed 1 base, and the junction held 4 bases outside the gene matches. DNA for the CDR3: TGTGCCAGCAGCTCTCGACTAGCGGGGGTCCAAGAGACCCAGTACTTC. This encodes CASSSRLAGVQETQYF.

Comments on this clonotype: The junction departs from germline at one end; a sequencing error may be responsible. CDR3 sequence (DNA): TGTGCCAGCAGTCCTCCAGTCAGCCCGAACACTGAAGCTTCCTTT. This codes for CASSPPVSPNTEASF. The chain couples TRBV6-1 to TRBJ1-1; D is uncertain. Germline CDR1 and CDR2: MNHNS and SASEGT. This CDR3 comprises 15 residues.